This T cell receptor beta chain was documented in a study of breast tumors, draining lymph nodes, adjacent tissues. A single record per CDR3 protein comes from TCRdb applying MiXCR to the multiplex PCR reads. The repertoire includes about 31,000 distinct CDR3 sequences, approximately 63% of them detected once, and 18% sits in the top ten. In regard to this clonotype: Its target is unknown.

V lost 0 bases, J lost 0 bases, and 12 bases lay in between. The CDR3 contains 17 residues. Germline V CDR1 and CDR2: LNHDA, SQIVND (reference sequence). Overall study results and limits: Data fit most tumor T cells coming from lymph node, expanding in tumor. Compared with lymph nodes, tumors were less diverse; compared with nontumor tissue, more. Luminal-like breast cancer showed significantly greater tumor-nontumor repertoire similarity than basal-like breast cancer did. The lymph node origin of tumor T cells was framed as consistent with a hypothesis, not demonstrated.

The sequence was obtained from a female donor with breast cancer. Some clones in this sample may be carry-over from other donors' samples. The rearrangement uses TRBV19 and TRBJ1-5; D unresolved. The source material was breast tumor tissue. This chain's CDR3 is CASSIDSGRNSNQPQHF. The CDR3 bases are TGTGCCAGTAGTATAGATTCAGGCAGGAATAGCAATCAGCCCCAGCATTTT.